Listed below are T cell receptor beta chains from one sample, sequenced in a study of blood T cell repertoires in COVID-19. Using immunoSEQ multiplex PCR, the repertoire was profiled, and TCRdb retains in-frame clones only, with some absent. In the table there are some 180,000 clones, around 90% of which are singletons. Material: peripheral blood. The source is a man aged 40-49 years with acute or convalescent COVID-19. Each CDR3 is given with its conserved first and last residue. D genes are given only for firm matches. Expanded clones are given a class, and other clones once, few, many or no size at all.

clone_size	d_call	v_call	j_call	cdr3_nt	cdr3_aa
-	TRBD1	TRBV10-1	TRBJ2-2	TGCGCCAGCAGTACCGGGACAGGGGCTCAAGGAACCGGGGAGCTGTTTTTT	CASSTGTGAQGTGELFF
-	TRBD2	TRBV6-5	TRBJ2-5	TGTGCCAGCAGTTACACCCAGCGGGGCGGGGAGACCCAGTACTTC	CASSYTQRGGETQYF
once	-	TRBV15	TRBJ1-6	TGTGCCACCAGCAGAGGACGTAGCGGCTCCTATAATTCACCCCTCCACTTT	CATSRGRSGSYNSPLHF
-	-	TRBV18	TRBJ2-5	TGTGCCAGCACGCGGGGCGAAACCCAGTACTTC	CASTRGETQYF
-	TRBD2	TRBV11-3	TRBJ2-3	TGTGCCAGCAGACTTCCGGGACTAGCGGCGTGCACAGATACGCAGTATTTT	CASRLPGLAACTDTQYF
-	TRBD1	TRBV19	TRBJ2-7	TGTGCCAGTAGAAGGACAGGGACAGACGAGCAGTACTTC	CASRRTGTDEQYF
few	-	TRBV7-6	TRBJ2-2	TGTGCCAGCAGTCTGGACAGGAACACCGGGGAGCTGTTTTTT	CASSLDRNTGELFF
-	-	TRBV9	TRBJ2-2	TGTGCCAGCAGCGTACGGGGGACGAACACCGGGGAGCTGTTTTTT	CASSVRGTNTGELFF
-	-	TRBV6-5	TRBJ1-1	TGTGCCAGCAGTTGGGGGACACGCACTGAAGCTTTCTTT	CASSWGTRTEAFF
-	-	TRBV19	TRBJ1-1	TGTGCCAGTACCACTACGTACCGGGGGAGCACTGAAGCTTTCTTT	CASTTTYRGSTEAFF
-	-	TRBV5-6	TRBJ2-7	TGTGCCAGCAGCACATACAGGGTGAATCTGCCGTACGAGCAGTACTTC	CASSTYRVNLPYEQYF
-	TRBD1	TRBV7-9	TRBJ1-1	TGTGCCAGCAGCCTAACAGGGGTGAGCACTGAAGCTTTCTTT	CASSLTGVSTEAFF
-	TRBD1	TRBV6-1	TRBJ1-5	TGTGCCAGCAGTGACGGACAGGGAGGTGTACCCCAGCATTTT	CASSDGQGGVPQHF
-	-	TRBV28	TRBJ1-5	TGTGCCAGCAGTTCTGGAGTAGGCAATCAGCCCCAGCATTTT	CASSSGVGNQPQHF
-	TRBD1	TRBV13	TRBJ2-1	TGTGCCAGCAGCTCCGGGACAGTCTCCTACAATGAGCAGTTCTTC	CASSSGTVSYNEQFF
-	-	TRBV11-2	TRBJ1-1	TGTGCCAGCAGCTTGGGAGACTCAGGGGTTCGCACTGAAGCTTTCTTT	CASSLGDSGVRTEAFF
-	-	TRBV10-3	TRBJ1-2	TGTGCCATCAGTGAGCGGACAGCGATTAACTATGGCTACACCTTC	CAISERTAINYGYTF
few	-	TRBV9	TRBJ2-2	TGTGCCAGCAGCGTAGGTTGGGCGACCGGGGAGCTGTTTTTT	CASSVGWATGELFF
-	-	TRBV28	TRBJ2-7	TGTGCCAGCAGTTTCCAGGGGAAGAAAAGGGTCTCCTACGAGCAGTACTTC	CASSFQGKKRVSYEQYF
-	-	TRBV5-1	TRBJ1-2	TGCGCCAGCAGCTTGGAGCGGGCCTATGGCTACACCTTC	CASSLERAYGYTF
-	TRBD2	TRBV7-6	TRBJ2-2	TGTGCCAGCAGCTTGTTCAGCGGGGGGAGGGCCGGGGAGCTGTTTTTT	CASSLFSGGRAGELFF
-	-	TRBV18	TRBJ1-5	TGTGCCAGCTCACCACTGGCAGATAGCAATCAGCCCCAGCATTTT	CASSPLADSNQPQHF
-	TRBD2	TRBV3-1/TRBV3-2	TRBJ2-4	TGTGCCAGCAGCCAGAAGACTAGCGGGGTGAGAAGCGCAAACATTCAGTACTTC	CASSQKTSGVRSANIQYF
-	-	TRBV4-2	TRBJ1-4	TGTGCCAGCAGCCGGACCGCAGGGGTGCAAGATGAAAAACTGTTTTTT	CASSRTAGVQDEKLFF
-	-	TRBV5-1	TRBJ1-4	TGCGCCAGCAGCTTGGCTGGGCTTAATGAAAAACTGTTTTTT	CASSLAGLNEKLFF
-	-	TRBV7-3	TRBJ2-7	TGTGCCAGCAGCTTAACCCCCGGAGGCTCCGAGCAGTACTTC	CASSLTPGGSEQYF
-	TRBD2	TRBV10-1	TRBJ2-1	TGCGCCAGCAGCACCGGACTAGCGGGGGGGAATGAGCAGTTCTTC	CASSTGLAGGNEQFF
-	-	TRBV18	TRBJ2-1	TGTGCCAGCTCACCTTCGGCGGGGTCCTCCTACAATGAGCAGTTCTTC	CASSPSAGSSYNEQFF
once	-	TRBV30	TRBJ1-6	TGTGCCTGGAGTCCCTCCCGGGACCTCCACTTT	CAWSPSRDLHF
once	-	TRBV6-5	TRBJ1-6	TGTGCCAGCAGTTTAACGGGAGGGCTGGGGAATTCACCCCTCCACTTT	CASSLTGGLGNSPLHF
-	TRBD1	TRBV30	TRBJ1-5	TGTGCCTGGAACCCCGGACAGGGAAATCAGCCCCAGCATTTT	CAWNPGQGNQPQHF
few	TRBD2	TRBV7-9	TRBJ2-7	TGTGCCAGCAGCCCACCGGGACTAGCCTACGAGCAGTACTTC	CASSPPGLAYEQYF
-	-	TRBV7-9	TRBJ2-5	TGTGCCAGCAGCTTAGTTATAAAAGAGACCCAGTACTTC	CASSLVIKETQYF
-	TRBD2	TRBV3-1/TRBV3-2	TRBJ2-3	TGTGCCAGCAGCTACGGGGGGACAGATACGCAGTATTTT	CASSYGGTDTQYF
-	-	TRBV10-3	TRBJ1-1	TGTGCCATCAGCCCGACAGAGAACACTGAAGCTTTCTTT	CAISPTENTEAFF
-	-	TRBV7-3	TRBJ2-1	TGTGCCAGCAGCTTGGGAGGGGGGAACACCTACAATGAGCAGTTCTTC	CASSLGGGNTYNEQFF
-	-	TRBV4-1	TRBJ1-1	TGCGCCAGCAGCCAAGGACGAGCGACCGCTGAAGCTTTCTTT	CASSQGRATAEAFF
-	-	TRBV7-2	TRBJ2-1	TGTGCCAGCAGCTTAGCGCCCAGCGGGCCCCATGAGCAGTTCTTC	CASSLAPSGPHEQFF
-	TRBD2	TRBV7-9	TRBJ2-5	TGTGCCAGCAGCTTAGGTGGAGGCGCTAGCGGGTCCCAAGAGACCCAGTACTTC	CASSLGGGASGSQETQYF
-	TRBD1	TRBV28	TRBJ2-2	TGTGCCAGCAGTGTCACCGGGACAGCATTCACCGGGGAGCTGTTTTTT	CASSVTGTAFTGELFF
-	-	TRBV2	TRBJ2-2	TGTGCCAGCAGTGATATCAGTCAAATAACGGGTACCGGGGAGCTGTTTTTT	CASSDISQITGTGELFF